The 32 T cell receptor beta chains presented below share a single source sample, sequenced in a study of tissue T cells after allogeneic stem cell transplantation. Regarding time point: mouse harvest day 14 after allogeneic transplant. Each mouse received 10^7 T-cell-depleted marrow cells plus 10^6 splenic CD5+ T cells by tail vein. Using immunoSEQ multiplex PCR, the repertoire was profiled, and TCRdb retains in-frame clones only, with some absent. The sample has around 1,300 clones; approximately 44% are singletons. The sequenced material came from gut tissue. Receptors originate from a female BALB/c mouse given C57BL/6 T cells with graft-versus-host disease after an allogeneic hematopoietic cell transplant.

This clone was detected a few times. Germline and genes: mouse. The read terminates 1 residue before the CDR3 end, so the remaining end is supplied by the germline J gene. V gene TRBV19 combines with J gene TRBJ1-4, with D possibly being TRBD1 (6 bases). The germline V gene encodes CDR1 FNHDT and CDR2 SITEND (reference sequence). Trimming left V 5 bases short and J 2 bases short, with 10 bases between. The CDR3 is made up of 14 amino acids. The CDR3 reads CASRRGQSNERLFF. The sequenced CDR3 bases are TGTGCCAGCAGGAGGGGACAATCCAACGAAAGATTATTT.

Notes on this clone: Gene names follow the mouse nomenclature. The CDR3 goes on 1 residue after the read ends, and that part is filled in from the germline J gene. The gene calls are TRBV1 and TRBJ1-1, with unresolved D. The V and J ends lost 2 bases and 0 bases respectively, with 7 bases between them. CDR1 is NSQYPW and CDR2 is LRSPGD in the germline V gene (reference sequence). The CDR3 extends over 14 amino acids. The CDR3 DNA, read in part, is TGCACCTGCAGTGCAAGGCAGACAAACACAGAAGTCTTC. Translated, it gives CTCSARQTNTEVF. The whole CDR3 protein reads CTCSARQTNTEVFF. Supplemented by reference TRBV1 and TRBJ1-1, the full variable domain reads VTLLEQNPRWRLVPRGQAVNLRCILKNSQYPWMSWYQQDLQKQLQWLFTLRSPGDKEVKSLPGADYLATRVTDTELRLQVANMSQGRTLYCTCSARQTNTEVFFGKGTRLTVV.

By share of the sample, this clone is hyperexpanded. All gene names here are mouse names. The chain's CDR3 is CASSPDWGASNEQYF. The covered CDR3 bases are TGTGCCAGCTCGCCGGACTGGGGGGCTTCCAATGAACAGTAC. The rearrangement uses TRBV12-2 and TRBJ2-7; TRBD2 agrees at 11 bases. The read ends 1 residue shy of where the CDR3 ends; the end is completed using the germline J gene. Germline-derived CDR1 and CDR2 are SGHLS and HYDKME. The CDR3 spans 15 residues. V lost 4 bases and J lost 5; bases outside the gene matches: 9.

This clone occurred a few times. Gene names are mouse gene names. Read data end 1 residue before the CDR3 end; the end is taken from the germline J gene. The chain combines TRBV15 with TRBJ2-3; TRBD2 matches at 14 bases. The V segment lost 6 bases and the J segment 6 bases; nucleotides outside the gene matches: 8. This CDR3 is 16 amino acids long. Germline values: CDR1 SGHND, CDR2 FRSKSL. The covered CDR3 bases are TGTGCCAGCAGATCCGGGACTGGGGGGGCGCTGGAAACGCTGTAT. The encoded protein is CASRSGTGGALETLY. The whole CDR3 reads CASRSGTGGALETLYF.

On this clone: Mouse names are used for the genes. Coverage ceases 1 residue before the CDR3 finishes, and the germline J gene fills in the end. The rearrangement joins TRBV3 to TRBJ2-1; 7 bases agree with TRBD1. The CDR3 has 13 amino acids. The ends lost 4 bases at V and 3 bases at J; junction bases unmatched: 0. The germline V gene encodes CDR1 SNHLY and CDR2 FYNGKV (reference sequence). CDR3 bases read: TGTGCCAGCAGCTGGGACAGCTATGCTGAGCAGTTC. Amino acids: CASSWDSYAEQF. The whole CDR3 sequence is CASSWDSYAEQFF.

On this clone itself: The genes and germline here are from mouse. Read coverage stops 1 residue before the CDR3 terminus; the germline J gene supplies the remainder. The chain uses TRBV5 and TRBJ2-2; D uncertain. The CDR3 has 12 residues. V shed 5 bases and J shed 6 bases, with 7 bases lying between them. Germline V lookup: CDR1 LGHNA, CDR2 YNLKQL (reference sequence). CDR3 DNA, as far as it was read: TGTGCCAGCAGCACAAGGGCCGGGCAGCTCTAC. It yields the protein CASSTRAGQLY. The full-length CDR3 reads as CASSTRAGQLYF.

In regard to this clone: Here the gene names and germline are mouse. CDR3 sequence: CASSRQGGTEVFF. The part of the CDR3 DNA that was read is TGTGCCAGCAGCCGACAGGGGGGCACAGAAGTCTTC. This sequence joins TRBV26 and TRBJ1-1, with 9 positions matching TRBD1. The read finishes 1 residue shy of the CDR3 end, and the germline J gene is used to complete it. Germline CDR1 is KGHPV and CDR2 is FQNQEV (reference sequence). CDR3 size: 13 residues. Trimming took 6 bases from V and 4 from J; bases not matched to a gene: 3.

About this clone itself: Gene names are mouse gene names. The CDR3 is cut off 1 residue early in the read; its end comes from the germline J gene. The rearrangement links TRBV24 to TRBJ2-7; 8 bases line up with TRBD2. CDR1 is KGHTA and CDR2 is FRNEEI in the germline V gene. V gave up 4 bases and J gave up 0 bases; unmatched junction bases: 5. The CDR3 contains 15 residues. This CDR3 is CASSRWGASSYEQYF. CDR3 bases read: TGTGCCAGCAGTCGCTGGGGGGCGAGCTCCTATGAACAGTAC.

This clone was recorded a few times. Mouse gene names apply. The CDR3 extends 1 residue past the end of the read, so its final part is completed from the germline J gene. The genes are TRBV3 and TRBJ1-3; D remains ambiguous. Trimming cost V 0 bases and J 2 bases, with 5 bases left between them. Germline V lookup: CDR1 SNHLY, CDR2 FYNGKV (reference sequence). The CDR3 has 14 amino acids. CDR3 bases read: TGTGCCAGCAGCTTAGCAGGGACTGGAAATACGCTCTAT. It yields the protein CASSLAGTGNTLY. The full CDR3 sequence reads CASSLAGTGNTLYF.

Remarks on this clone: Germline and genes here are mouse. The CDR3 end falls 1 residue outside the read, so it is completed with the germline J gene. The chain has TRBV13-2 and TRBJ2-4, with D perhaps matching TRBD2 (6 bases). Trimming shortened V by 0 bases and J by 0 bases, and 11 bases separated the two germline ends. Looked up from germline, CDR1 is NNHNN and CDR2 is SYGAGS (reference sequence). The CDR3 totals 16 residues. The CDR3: CASGDAWGPSQNTLYF. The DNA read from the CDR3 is TGTGCCAGCGGTGATGCCTGGGGCCCTAGTCAAAACACCTTGTAC.

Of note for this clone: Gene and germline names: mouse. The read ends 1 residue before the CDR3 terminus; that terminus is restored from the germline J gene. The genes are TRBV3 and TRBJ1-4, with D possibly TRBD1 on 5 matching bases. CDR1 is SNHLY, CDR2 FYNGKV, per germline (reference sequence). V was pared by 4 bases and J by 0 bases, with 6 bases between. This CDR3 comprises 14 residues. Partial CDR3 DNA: TGTGCCAGCAGCTCAGGGATTTCCAACGAAAGATTATTT. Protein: CASSSGISNERLF. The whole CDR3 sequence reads CASSSGISNERLFF.

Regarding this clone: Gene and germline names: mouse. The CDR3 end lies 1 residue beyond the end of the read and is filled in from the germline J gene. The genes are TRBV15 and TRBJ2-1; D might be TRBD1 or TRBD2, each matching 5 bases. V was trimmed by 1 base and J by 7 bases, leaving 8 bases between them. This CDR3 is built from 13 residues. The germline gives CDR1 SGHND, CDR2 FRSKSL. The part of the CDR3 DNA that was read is TGTGCCAGCAGTTTAGGGGGGAGGGCTGAGCAGTTC. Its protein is CASSLGGRAEQF. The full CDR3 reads CASSLGGRAEQFF.

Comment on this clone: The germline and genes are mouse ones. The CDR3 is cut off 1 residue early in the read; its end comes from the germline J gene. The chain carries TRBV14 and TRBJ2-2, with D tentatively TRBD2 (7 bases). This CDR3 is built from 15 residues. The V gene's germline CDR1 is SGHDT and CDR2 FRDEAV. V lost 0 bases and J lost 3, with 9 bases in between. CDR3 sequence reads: CASSFWGADTGQLYF. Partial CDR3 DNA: TGTGCCAGCAGTTTCTGGGGGGCGGACACCGGGCAGCTCTAC.

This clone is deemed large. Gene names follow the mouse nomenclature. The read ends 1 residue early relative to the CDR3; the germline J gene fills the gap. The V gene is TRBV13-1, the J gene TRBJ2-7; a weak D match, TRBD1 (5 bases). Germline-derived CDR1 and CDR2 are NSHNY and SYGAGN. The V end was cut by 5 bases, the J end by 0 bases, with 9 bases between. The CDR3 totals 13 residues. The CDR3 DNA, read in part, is TGTGCCAGCAGAGACAGTAGCTCCTATGAACAGTAC. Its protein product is CASRDSSSYEQY. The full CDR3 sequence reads CASRDSSSYEQYF.

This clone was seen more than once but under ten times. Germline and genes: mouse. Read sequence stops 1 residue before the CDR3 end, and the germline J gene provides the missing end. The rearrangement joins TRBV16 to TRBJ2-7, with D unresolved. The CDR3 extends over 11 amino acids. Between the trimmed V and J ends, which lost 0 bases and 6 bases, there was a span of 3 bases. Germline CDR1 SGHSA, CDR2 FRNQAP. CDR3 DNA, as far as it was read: TGTGCAAGCAGCTTAGATATTGAACAGTAC. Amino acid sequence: CASSLDIEQY. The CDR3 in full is CASSLDIEQYF.

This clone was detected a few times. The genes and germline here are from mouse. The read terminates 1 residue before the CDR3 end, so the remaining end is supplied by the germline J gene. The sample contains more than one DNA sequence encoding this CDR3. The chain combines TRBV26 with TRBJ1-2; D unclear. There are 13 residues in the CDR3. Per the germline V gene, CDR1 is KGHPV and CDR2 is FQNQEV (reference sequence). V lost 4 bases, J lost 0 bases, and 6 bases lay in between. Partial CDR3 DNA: TGTGCCAGCAGTCCCCAAGCAAACTCCGACTACACC. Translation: CASSPQANSDYT. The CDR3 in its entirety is CASSPQANSDYTF. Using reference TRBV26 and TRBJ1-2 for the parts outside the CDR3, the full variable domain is NSKVIQTPRYLVKGQGQKAKMRCIPEKGHPVVFWYQQNKNNEFKFLINFQNQEVLQQIDMTEKRFSAECPSNSPCSLEIQSSEAGDSALYLCASSPQANSDYTFGSGTRLLVI.

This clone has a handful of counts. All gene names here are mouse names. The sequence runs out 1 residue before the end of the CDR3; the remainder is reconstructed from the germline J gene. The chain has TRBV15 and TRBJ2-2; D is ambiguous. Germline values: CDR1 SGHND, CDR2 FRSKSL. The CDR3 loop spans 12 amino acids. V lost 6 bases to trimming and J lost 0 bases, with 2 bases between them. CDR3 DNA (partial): TGTGCCAGCAGATCAAACACCGGGCAGCTCTAC. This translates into CASRSNTGQLY. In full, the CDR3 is CASRSNTGQLYF.

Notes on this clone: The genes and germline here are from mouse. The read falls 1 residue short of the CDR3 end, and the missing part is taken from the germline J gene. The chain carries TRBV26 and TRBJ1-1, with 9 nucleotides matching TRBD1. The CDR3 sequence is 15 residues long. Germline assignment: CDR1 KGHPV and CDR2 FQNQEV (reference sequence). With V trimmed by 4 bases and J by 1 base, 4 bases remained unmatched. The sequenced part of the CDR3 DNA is TGTGCCAGCAGTCCGGGACAGGGACGGAACACAGAAGTCTTC. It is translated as CASSPGQGRNTEVF. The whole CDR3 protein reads CASSPGQGRNTEVFF.

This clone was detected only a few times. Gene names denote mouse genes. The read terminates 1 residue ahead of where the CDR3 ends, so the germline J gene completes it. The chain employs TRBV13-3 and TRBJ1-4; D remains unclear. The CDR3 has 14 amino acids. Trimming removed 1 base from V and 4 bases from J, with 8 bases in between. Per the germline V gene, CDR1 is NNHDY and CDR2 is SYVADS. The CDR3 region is CASSDPGRNERLFF. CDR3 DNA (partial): TGTGCCAGCAGTGATCCAGGTCGCAACGAAAGATTATTT.

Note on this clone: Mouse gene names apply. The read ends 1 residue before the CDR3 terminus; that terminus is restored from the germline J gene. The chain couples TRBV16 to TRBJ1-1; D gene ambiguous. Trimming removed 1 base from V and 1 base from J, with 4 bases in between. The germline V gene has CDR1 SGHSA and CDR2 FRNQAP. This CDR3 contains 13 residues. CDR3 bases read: TGTGCAAGCAGCTTAGCAGAAAACACAGAAGTCTTC. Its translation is CASSLAENTEVF. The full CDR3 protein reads CASSLAENTEVFF.

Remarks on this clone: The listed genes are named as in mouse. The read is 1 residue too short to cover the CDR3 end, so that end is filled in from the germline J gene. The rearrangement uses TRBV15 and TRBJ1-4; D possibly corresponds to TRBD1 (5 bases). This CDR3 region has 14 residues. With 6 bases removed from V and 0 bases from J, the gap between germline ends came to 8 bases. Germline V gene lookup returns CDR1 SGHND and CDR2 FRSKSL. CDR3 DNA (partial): TGTGCCAGCAGGGCAGGGTTTTCCAACGAAAGATTATTT. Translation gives CASRAGFSNERLF. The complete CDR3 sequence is CASRAGFSNERLFF.

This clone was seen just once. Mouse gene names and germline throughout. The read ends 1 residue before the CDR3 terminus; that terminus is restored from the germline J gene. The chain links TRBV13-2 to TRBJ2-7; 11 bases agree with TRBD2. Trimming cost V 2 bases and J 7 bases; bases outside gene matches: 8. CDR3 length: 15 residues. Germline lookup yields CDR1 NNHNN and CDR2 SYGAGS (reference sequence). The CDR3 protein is CASGERTGGAREQYF. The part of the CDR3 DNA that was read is TGTGCCAGCGGTGAGAGAACTGGGGGGGCGCGGGAACAGTAC.

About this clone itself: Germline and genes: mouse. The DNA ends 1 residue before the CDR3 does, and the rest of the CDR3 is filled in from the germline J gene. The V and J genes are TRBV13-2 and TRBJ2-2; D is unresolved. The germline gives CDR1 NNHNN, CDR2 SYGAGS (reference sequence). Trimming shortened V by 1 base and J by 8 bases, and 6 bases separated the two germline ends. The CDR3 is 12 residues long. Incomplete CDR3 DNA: TGTGCCAGCGGTGATAAAGGGGGGCAGCTCTAC. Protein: CASGDKGGQLY. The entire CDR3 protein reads CASGDKGGQLYF.

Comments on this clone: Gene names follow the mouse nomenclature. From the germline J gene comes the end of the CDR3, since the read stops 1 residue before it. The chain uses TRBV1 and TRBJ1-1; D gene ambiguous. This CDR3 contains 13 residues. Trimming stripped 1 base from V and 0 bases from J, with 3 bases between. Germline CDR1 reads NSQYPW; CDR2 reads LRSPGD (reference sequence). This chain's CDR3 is CTCSAATNTEVFF. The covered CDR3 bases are TGCACCTGCAGTGCAGCAACAAACACAGAAGTCTTC.

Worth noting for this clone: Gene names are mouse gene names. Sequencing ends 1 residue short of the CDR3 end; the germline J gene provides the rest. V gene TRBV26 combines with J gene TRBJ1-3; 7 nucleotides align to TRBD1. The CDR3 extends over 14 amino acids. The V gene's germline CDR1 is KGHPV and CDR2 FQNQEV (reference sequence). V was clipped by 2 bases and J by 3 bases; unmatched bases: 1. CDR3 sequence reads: CASSLRGLGNTLYF. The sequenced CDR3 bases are TGTGCCAGCAGTCTGAGGGGGCTTGGAAATACGCTCTAT.

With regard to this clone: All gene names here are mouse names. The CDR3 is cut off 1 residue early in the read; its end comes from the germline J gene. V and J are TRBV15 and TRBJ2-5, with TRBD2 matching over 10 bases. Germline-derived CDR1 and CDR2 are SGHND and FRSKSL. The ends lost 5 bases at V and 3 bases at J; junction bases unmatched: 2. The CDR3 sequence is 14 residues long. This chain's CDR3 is CASSLTGGQDTQYF. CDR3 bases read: TGTGCCAGCAGTCTGACTGGGGGGCAAGACACCCAGTAC.

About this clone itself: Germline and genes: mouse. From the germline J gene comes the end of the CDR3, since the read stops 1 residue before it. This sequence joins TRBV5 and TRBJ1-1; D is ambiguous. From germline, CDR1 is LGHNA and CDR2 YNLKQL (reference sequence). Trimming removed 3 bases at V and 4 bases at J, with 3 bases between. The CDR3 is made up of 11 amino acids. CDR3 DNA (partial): TGTGCCAGCAGCCAGGGCACAGAAGTCTTC. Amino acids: CASSQGTEVF. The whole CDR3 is CASSQGTEVFF.

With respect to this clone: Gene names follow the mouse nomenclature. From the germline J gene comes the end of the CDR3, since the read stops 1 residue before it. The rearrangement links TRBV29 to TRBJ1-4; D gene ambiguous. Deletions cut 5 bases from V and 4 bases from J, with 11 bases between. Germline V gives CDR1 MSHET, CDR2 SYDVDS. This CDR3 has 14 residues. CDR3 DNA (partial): TGTGCTAGCAGTCCCCGGGCAAACAACGAAAGATTATTT. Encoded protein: CASSPRANNERLF. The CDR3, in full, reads CASSPRANNERLFF.

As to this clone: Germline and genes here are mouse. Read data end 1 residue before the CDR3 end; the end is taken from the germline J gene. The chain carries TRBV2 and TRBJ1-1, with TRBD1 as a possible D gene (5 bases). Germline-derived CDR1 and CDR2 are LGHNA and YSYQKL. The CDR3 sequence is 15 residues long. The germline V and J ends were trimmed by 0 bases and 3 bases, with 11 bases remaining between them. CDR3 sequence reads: CASSQDPGPDTEVFF. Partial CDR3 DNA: TGTGCCAGCAGCCAAGACCCAGGGCCGGACACAGAAGTCTTC.

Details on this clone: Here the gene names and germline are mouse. This CDR3 is CGARDWGDTQYF. CDR3 DNA (partial): TGTGGTGCTAGGGACTGGGGGGACACCCAGTAC. This chain links TRBV20 with TRBJ2-5; TRBD2 matches 7 bases. The read ends 1 residue early relative to the CDR3; the germline J gene fills the gap. With 0 bases clipped from V and 6 bases from J, the junction kept 0 bases outside the gene matches. The length of the CDR3 is 12 residues. CDR1 is GFQATS, CDR2 STVNSAI, per germline.

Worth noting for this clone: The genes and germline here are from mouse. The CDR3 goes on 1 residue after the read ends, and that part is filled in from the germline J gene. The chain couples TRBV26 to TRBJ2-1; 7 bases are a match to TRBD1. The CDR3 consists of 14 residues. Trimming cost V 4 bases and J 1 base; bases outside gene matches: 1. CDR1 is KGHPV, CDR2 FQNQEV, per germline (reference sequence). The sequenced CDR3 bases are TGTGCCAGCAGTCCGACAGGGAACTATGCTGAGCAGTTC. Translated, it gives CASSPTGNYAEQF. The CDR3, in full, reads CASSPTGNYAEQFF.

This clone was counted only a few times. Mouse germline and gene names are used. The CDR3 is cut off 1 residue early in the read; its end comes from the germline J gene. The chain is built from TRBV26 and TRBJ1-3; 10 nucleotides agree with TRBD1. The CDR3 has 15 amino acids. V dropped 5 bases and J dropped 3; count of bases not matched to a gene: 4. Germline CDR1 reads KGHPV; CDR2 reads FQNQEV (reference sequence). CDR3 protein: CASSSTGGGGNTLYF. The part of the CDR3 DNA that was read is TGTGCCAGCAGTTCGACAGGGGGCGGTGGAAATACGCTCTAT.